This T cell receptor (beta chain) stems from a study of blood T cell repertoires in COVID-19. Trimming pared 4 bases from V and 1 base from J, leaving 12 bases between. This CDR3 has 15 residues. Germline lookup yields CDR1 KGHSH and CDR2 LQKENI. Per the original data handling: Reference gene primer amplification gave nucleated cell count estimates. TCRdb's copy holds only in-frame clones and misses some; the assay was immunoSEQ multiplex PCR. That table supplies the V and J calls and clone size; D and trimming were determined from the DNA. The table has 100,000 to 150,000 clones, roughly 80% seen once; the top ten hold around 6%.

This clonotype was sampled from a man aged 80 or over with COVID-19, enrolled during active disease. V is TRBV18 and J is TRBJ2-3; weak D call: TRBD2 (6 bases). Input material: peripheral blood. As DNA, the CDR3 is TGTGCCAGCTCACTTTTAGCGGATCGCACAGATACGCAGTATTTT. It yields the protein CASSLLADRTDTQYF.